These T cell receptor beta chains were read from a single sample in a study of blood T cell repertoires in COVID-19. Assay: immunoSEQ multiplex PCR; the TCRdb copy retains only in-frame clones and omits some. Of about 170,000 clones in the sample, just under 85% were seen once. The sample comprised peripheral blood. These receptors were taken from a woman older than 75 with COVID-19, enrolled during active disease. The CDR3 runs from the conserved cysteine through the conserved F or W. D genes are given only for firm matches. Rows give clone size only sometimes, using once, few, many, or a class for an expanded clone.

j_gene	abundance	v_gene	d_gene	CDR3nt	CDR3aa
TRBJ2-6	NA	TRBV25-1	NA	TGTGCCAGCAGTGAAGGTATTACAGGGCGGGCTGGGGCCAACGTCCTGACTTTC	CASSEGITGRAGANVLTF
TRBJ1-4	NA	TRBV3-1/TRBV3-2	NA	TGTGCCAGCAGCCCCACGGGGGTGGCTAATGAAAAACTGTTTTTT	CASSPTGVANEKLFF
TRBJ1-1	NA	TRBV28	NA	TGTGCCAGCAGTTTATCATTAGAGTGGGGGGGGCTCGAAGTGAACACTGAAGCTTTCTTT	CASSLSLEWGGLEVNTEAFF
TRBJ2-5	NA	TRBV13	NA	TGTGCCAGCAGCCGGAGTTGGGTCGGGGAGACCCAGTACTTC	CASSRSWVGETQYF
TRBJ1-1	NA	TRBV5-1	TRBD1	TGCGCCAGCAGCTTGACCGGACAGGCCGAAGCTTTCTTT	CASSLTGQAEAFF
TRBJ2-1	few	TRBV6-4	TRBD1	TGTGCCAGCAGCCGGGACAGTTTCTACAATGAGCAGTTCTTC	CASSRDSFYNEQFF
TRBJ1-5	NA	TRBV2	NA	TGTGCCAGCGCGGGGGGCAATCAGCCCCAGCATTTT	CASAGGNQPQHF
TRBJ1-5	NA	TRBV5-1	NA	TGCGCCAGCAGCTTGGCGGGTGCAAGCAATCAGCCCCAGCATTTT	CASSLAGASNQPQHF
TRBJ1-1	NA	TRBV7-8	TRBD1	TGTGCCAGCAGTCGAACAGGGGCCCTAAACACTGAAGCTTTCTTT	CASSRTGALNTEAFF
TRBJ1-4	NA	TRBV5-1	NA	TGCGCCAGCAGCTTGGTGGCTCCAACTAATGAAAAACTGTTTTTT	CASSLVAPTNEKLFF
TRBJ1-5	NA	TRBV4-1	TRBD1	TGCGCCAGCAGCCCCGGGACAGTGGGAAATCAGCCCCAGCATTTT	CASSPGTVGNQPQHF
TRBJ1-2	NA	TRBV10-3	TRBD1	TGTGCCATCAGTGAGTCTACAGGGGCTACCTATGGCTACACCTTC	CAISESTGATYGYTF
TRBJ2-5	NA	TRBV5-5	NA	TGTGCCAGCAGCTTCACTTTTGAGACCCAGTACTTC	CASSFTFETQYF
TRBJ2-5	NA	TRBV19	NA	TGTGCCAGTAGTGCGCGGCACCAAGAGACCCAGTACTTC	CASSARHQETQYF
TRBJ1-2	NA	TRBV2	TRBD1	TGTGCCAGCAGCCCCCGAAGGACAGGGAGTAACTATGGCTACACCTTC	CASSPRRTGSNYGYTF
TRBJ1-1	few	TRBV29-1	NA	TGCAGCGTTGAAGCGGACACCAGGAACACTGAAGCTTTCTTT	CSVEADTRNTEAFF
TRBJ2-1	NA	TRBV24-1	TRBD1	TGTGCCACCAGTGACCCGGGGACAGGGAATAGGAATGAGCAGTTCTTC	CATSDPGTGNRNEQFF
TRBJ2-1	NA	TRBV7-9	TRBD1	TGTGCCAGCAGCGGGGACAGGAGCAACTACAATGAGCAGTTCTTC	CASSGDRSNYNEQFF
TRBJ2-1	NA	TRBV18	NA	TGTGCCAGCTCACCGGGGGCAGGGTGGCTGTATGAGCAGTTCTTC	CASSPGAGWLYEQFF
TRBJ1-3	NA	TRBV2	NA	TGTGCCAGGGAGGGCCGTCCCGGTCCCTCTGGAAACACCATATATTTT	CAREGRPGPSGNTIYF
TRBJ1-6	few	TRBV6-5	TRBD1	TGTGCCAGCAGTTTCTCGGGACAGGGTAATTCACCCCTCCACTTT	CASSFSGQGNSPLHF
TRBJ2-7	NA	TRBV6-5	TRBD1	TGTGCCAGCCAACTCCGGACAGGGGGACCCTACGAGCAGTACTTC	CASQLRTGGPYEQYF
TRBJ1-1	once	TRBV29-1	TRBD1	TGCAGCGTTGAAACTGCTACAGGGGGGAACACTGAAGCTTTCTTT	CSVETATGGNTEAFF
TRBJ2-7	NA	TRBV5-4	NA	TGTGCCAGCAGCTTGGCCAGCACAGGGAACTACGAGCAGTACTTC	CASSLASTGNYEQYF
TRBJ1-6	NA	TRBV6-5	TRBD1	TGTGCCAGCAGTTACAGACAGGGGCTGGTATCACCCCTCCACTTT	CASSYRQGLVSPLHF
TRBJ2-7	NA	TRBV5-1	NA	TGCGTCAGCAGCTTCCGTACCCAGGGCTACGAGCAGTACTTC	CVSSFRTQGYEQYF
TRBJ1-1	NA	TRBV24-1	NA	TGTGCCACCAGTGACCCACAAAGGGGGAACACTGAAGCTTTCTTT	CATSDPQRGNTEAFF
TRBJ1-5	NA	TRBV23-1	TRBD1	TGCCGGCAGGGGGACAGTAATCAGCCCCAGCATTTT	CRQGDSNQPQHF
TRBJ1-1	NA	TRBV3-1/TRBV3-2	NA	TGTGCCAGCAGCCAGGGAGCGAACACTGAAGCTTTCTTT	CASSQGANTEAFF
TRBJ2-7	NA	TRBV7-2	NA	TGTGCCAGCACCAATTCCTACGAGCAGTACTTC	CASTNSYEQYF
TRBJ1-5	once	TRBV5-4	TRBD1	TGTGCCAGCAGCCTCGGAGGGGGCTTAGGTCAGCCCCAGCATTTT	CASSLGGGLGQPQHF
TRBJ1-2	NA	TRBV27	TRBD1	TGTGCCAGCAGCCGGGACAGAGCCTACGGCTACACCTTC	CASSRDRAYGYTF
TRBJ2-3	NA	TRBV3-1/TRBV3-2	NA	TGTGCCAGCAGCCAAGATCTTCAGAATACGCAGTATTTT	CASSQDLQNTQYF
TRBJ1-2	few	TRBV5-1	NA	TGCGCCAGCAGCTTGGTGCCAAGACGGGATGGCTACACCTTC	CASSLVPRRDGYTF
TRBJ2-3	NA	TRBV9	NA	TGTGCCAGCAGCGTTAACTTCGGAGATACGCAGTATTTT	CASSVNFGDTQYF
TRBJ2-1	NA	TRBV9	TRBD1	TGTGCCAGCAGCGCCCCCGGGACAGGGATCAATGAGCAGTTCTTC	CASSAPGTGINEQFF
TRBJ1-4	NA	TRBV5-1	NA	TGCGCCAGCAGGGGGGGAAAACTGTTTTTT	CASRGGKLFF
TRBJ2-7	NA	TRBV6-2/TRBV6-3	NA	TGTGCCAGCAGCCCCCCCGCATCGAGCTCCTACGAGCAGTACTTC	CASSPPASSSYEQYF
TRBJ1-4	NA	TRBV28	NA	TGTGCCAGCAGTTTCGGACTGGGTGAAAAACTGTTTTTT	CASSFGLGEKLFF
TRBJ1-1	NA	TRBV20-1	NA	TGCAGTGCTAGTAGGGGGGAAGCTTTCTTT	CSASRGEAFF
TRBJ1-6	NA	TRBV5-6	TRBD1	TGTGCCAGCAGCGCCCGGGACAGGGCTTTGACACCCCTCCACTTT	CASSARDRALTPLHF
TRBJ1-3	NA	TRBV5-1	NA	TGCGCCAGCAGCTTGTCTTATAAGGGGTCCAACTCTGGAAACACCATATATTTT	CASSLSYKGSNSGNTIYF
TRBJ1-2	once	TRBV3-1/TRBV3-2	NA	TGTGCCAGCAGCCAAGATTCTGGGGGGAACTATGGCTACACCTTC	CASSQDSGGNYGYTF
TRBJ2-5	NA	TRBV7-3	NA	TGTGCCAGCAGCAGGACAAACCAAGAGACCCAGTACTTC	CASSRTNQETQYF
TRBJ1-1	NA	TRBV5-1	NA	TGCGCCAGCAGCGTCGACAGGCGGCCCACTGAAGCTTTCTTT	CASSVDRRPTEAFF
TRBJ1-3	NA	TRBV29-1	NA	TGCAGCGTTGTACCGGTCTCTGGAAACACCATATATTTT	CSVVPVSGNTIYF
TRBJ1-4	NA	TRBV2	NA	TGTGCCAGCACACCAGAGGCTGAAAAACTGTTTTTT	CASTPEAEKLFF
TRBJ1-2	NA	TRBV4-1	TRBD1	TGCGCCAGCAGCCAATTCGGACAGGGGGCAGTTGACTATGGCTACACCTTC	CASSQFGQGAVDYGYTF
TRBJ2-4	NA	TRBV5-1	TRBD1	TGCGCCAGCAGCTTCGAGCAGGGGGCTAACGGGCGGTACTTC	CASSFEQGANGRYF
TRBJ1-1	NA	TRBV18	TRBD1	TGTGCCAGCTCACCCTCCGGGACAGGGAACACTGAAGCTTTCTTT	CASSPSGTGNTEAFF